Below, 32 T cell receptor beta chains from the same sample are listed, as sequenced in a study of cytomegalovirus exposure and HLA in healthy donors (TCRdb year 2017). The library was obtained by the immunoSEQ multiplex PCR assay. For the multiplex PCR, a mixture combining 60 forward primers for TCR Vbeta segments and 13 reverse primers for TCR Jbeta segments was used. The clones in this table, taken by TCRdb from immuneACCESS, are in-frame only. Not every clone is retained; where verified, under half of the shortfall comes from an unresolved V gene, and the cause of the rest is unknown. The sample profile shows over 150,000 clones; roughly four fifths of them were found once. Jointly, the top ten make up 4.8% of the sample. Sequencing was carried out using PBMCs. These TCRs come from a man younger than 35 in good health and CMV-seronegative.

The chain has TRBV6-1 and TRBJ2-3; 10 nucleotides align to TRBD2. With V trimmed by 6 bases and J by 3 bases, 3 bases remained unmatched. The V gene's germline CDR1 is MNHNS and CDR2 SASEGT. The CDR3 is 14 residues long. CDR3 amino acids: CASRTGLATDTQYF. CDR3 coding DNA: TGTGCCAGCAGAACGGGACTAGCGACAGATACGCAGTATTTT.

The CDR3 is CATSRGGTGANEQFF. The CDR3 nucleotides are TGTGCCACCAGCAGGGGAGGGACAGGGGCCAATGAGCAGTTCTTC. The chain links TRBV15 to TRBJ2-1; 10 bases align to TRBD1. The CDR3 covers 15 residues. Germline CDR1 is LNHNV and CDR2 is YYDKDF (reference sequence). After removal of 3 bases from V and 6 bases from J, the junction contained 5 bases not matched to a gene.

The chain couples TRBV27 to TRBJ2-2, with 8 nucleotides matching TRBD1. The CDR3 is made up of 16 amino acids. CDR1 and CDR2 from the germline V gene are MNHEY and SMNVEV (reference sequence). J lost 7 bases, V lost 4 bases, and 11 bases had no gene match. The DNA of the CDR3 is TGTGCCAGCAGTTGGATCCAGGGGGCCGGTGGCGGGGAGCTGTTTTTT. The encoded protein is CASSWIQGAGGGELFF.

The chain carries TRBV19 and TRBJ2-2; TRBD1 aligns across 8 bases. The CDR3 runs 14 residues. Per germline, CDR1 LNHDA and CDR2 SQIVND (reference sequence). The ends lost 3 bases at V and 4 bases at J; junction bases unmatched: 1. CDR3 sequence: CASSIQGATGELFF. In DNA, the CDR3 is TGTGCCAGTAGTATCCAGGGGGCCACCGGGGAGCTGTTTTTT.

A remark on this clone: Since the CDR3 does not end with the conserved phenylalanine or tryptophan, this likely comes from a read error. No DNA is shown, since the ends of the CDR3 on it are uncertain; the CDR3 is the one TCRdb lists. The chain links TRBV6-1 to TRBJ1-1; the DNA was not compared with TRBD1, the D call given in the table. Inclusive of both ends, the CDR3 amounts to 14 amino acids. Germline CDR1 reads MNHNS; CDR2 reads SASEGT. This chain's CDR3 is CASSSLGPGQGLSV.

J is TRBJ2-3 and V is TRBV23-1; D perhaps matches TRBD2 (5 bases). TRBV23-1 has ORF status, its function being uncertain. This CDR3 has 14 amino acids. The V end was cut by 1 base, the J end by 3 bases, with 8 bases between. CDR3 in amino acids: CASSQFGETDTQYF. CDR3 nucleotides: TGCGCCAGCAGTCAATTCGGGGAGACAGATACGCAGTATTTT.

This chain joins TRBV28 and TRBJ1-1; TRBD1 agrees at 7 bases. V was pared by 4 bases and J by 7 bases, with 9 bases of the junction left unmatched. Looked up from germline, CDR1 is MDHEN and CDR2 is SYDVKM. CDR3 length equals 14 residues. DNA for the CDR3: TGTGCCAGCAGTTCCGGGACAGTAACATATGAAGCTTTCTTT. Protein sequence: CASSSGTVTYEAFF.

This rearrangement joins TRBV28 to TRBJ1-5; possibly TRBD1 for D (6 bases). Germline V lookup: CDR1 MDHEN, CDR2 SYDVKM. There are 13 residues in the CDR3. V was cut by 6 bases and J by 5 bases, with 11 bases left in between. Here the CDR3 DNA reads TGTGCCAGCAGGCGCGGGGGCTATCAGCCCCAGCATTTT. It is translated as CASRRGGYQPQHF.

The J gene is TRBJ2-7, the V gene TRBV7-8; possible D gene TRBD1, 6 bases. Germline CDR1 SGHVS, CDR2 FQNEAQ. The CDR3 length is 16 residues. Trimming stripped 5 bases from V and 1 base from J, with 18 bases between. CDR3 in DNA: TGTGCCAGCAGCACCAGCCTTGGACAGAAATCCTACGAGCAGTACTTC. Protein: CASSTSLGQKSYEQYF.

The genes are TRBV15 and TRBJ2-3, with D perhaps TRBD1 (6 bases). Germline V CDR1 and CDR2: LNHNV, YYDKDF (reference sequence). The CDR3 is 16 amino acids. V lost 0 bases and J lost 4, with 14 bases in between. CDR3 in DNA: TGTGCCACCAGCAGAGATATTTTCCAGGGGTCAGATACGCAGTATTTT. This codes for CATSRDIFQGSDTQYF. Variable domain in full (rest from reference TRBV15 and TRBJ2-3): DAMVIQNPRYQVTQFGKPVTLSCSQTLNHNVMYWYQQKSSQAPKLLFHYYDKDFNNEADTPDNFQSRRPNTSFCFLDIRSPGLGDTAMYLCATSRDIFQGSDTQYFGPGTRLTVL.

The genes are TRBV7-2 and TRBJ2-3; D gene uncertain. The CDR3 length is 12 residues. V was cut by 3 bases and J by 8 bases, with 9 bases left in between. The germline V gene encodes CDR1 SGHTA and CDR2 FQGNSA. The CDR3 is CASSFEQSTQYF. CDR3 nucleotide sequence: TGTGCCAGCAGCTTTGAACAGAGTACGCAGTATTTT.

This sequence joins TRBV4-1 and TRBJ1-2; the match to TRBD1 covers 8 bases. Germline V gene sequence: CDR1 MGHRA, CDR2 YSYEKL. The CDR3 has 16 amino acids. J lost 2 bases, V lost 3 bases, and 8 bases had no gene match. The CDR3: CASSHLPRGRNYGYTF. Written as DNA, the CDR3 is TGCGCCAGCAGCCACCTACCCAGGGGGCGGAACTATGGCTACACCTTC.

V is TRBV7-8 and J is TRBJ2-1; 7 bases agree with TRBD2. With V trimmed by 5 bases and J by 4 bases, 8 bases remained unmatched. CDR1 and CDR2 (germline): SGHVS, FQNEAQ. This CDR3 spans 15 amino acids. CDR3 loop: CASSPRAGLYNEQFF. In nucleotides, the CDR3 is TGTGCCAGCAGCCCCCGAGCGGGATTATACAATGAGCAGTTCTTC.

The J gene is TRBJ2-2, the V gene TRBV6-5, with 10 bases matching TRBD1. There are 16 residues in the CDR3. Germline lookup yields CDR1 MNHEY and CDR2 SVGAGI. V dropped 2 bases and J dropped 5; count of bases not matched to a gene: 5. The CDR3 bases are TGTGCCAGCAGTTACCGGAGGACAGGGGGAACCGGGGAGCTGTTTTTT. Amino acid sequence: CASSYRRTGGTGELFF.

For the CDR3, the DNA is TGTGCCAGCAGCTTTGGACAGGGTGGTTCACCCCTCCACTTT. Translated, it gives CASSFGQGGSPLHF. The chain recombines TRBV11-2 with TRBJ1-6, with TRBD1 matching 8 bases. Germline-derived CDR1 and CDR2 are SGHAT and FQNNGV. V lost 3 bases and J lost 9; bases outside the gene matches: 4. The CDR3 consists of 14 residues.

The J gene is TRBJ2-7, the V gene TRBV18, with 7 bases fitting TRBD1. Germline V CDR1 and CDR2: KGHSH, LQKENI. The length of the CDR3 is 15 residues. V was pared by 3 bases and J by 4 bases, with 9 bases of the junction left unmatched. CDR3 in DNA: TGTGCCAGCTCACCCGTCCCCGGGACAGAGTACGAGCAGTACTTC. Translating it yields CASSPVPGTEYEQYF.

This chain joins TRBV4-3 and TRBJ2-3, with D unresolved. V lost 0 bases to trimming and J lost 12 bases, with 13 bases between them. Germline V gene data show CDR1 as LGHNA and CDR2 as YSLEER. The CDR3 consists of 13 residues. The CDR3 sequence: CASSQDERRSQYF. CDR3 bases: TGCGCCAGCAGCCAAGATGAGAGGAGAAGCCAGTATTTT.

The V call is TRBV28, the J call TRBJ2-5, with D perhaps TRBD1 (6 bases). Germline V gene lookup returns CDR1 MDHEN and CDR2 SYDVKM. The ends were cut back, 5 bases at V and 6 bases at J, with 13 bases in the middle. CDR3 length: 13 residues. The CDR3, as DNA: TGTGCCAGCAGTCCAGGGGATAAGAAGACCCAGTACTTC. The encoded protein is CASSPGDKKTQYF.

V gene TRBV5-1 combines with J gene TRBJ1-1; the match to TRBD1 covers 9 bases. Germline V CDR1 and CDR2: SGHRS, YFSETQ. The length of the CDR3 is 15 residues. Losses at the gene ends were 4 bases for V and 0 bases for J; bases not matched to a gene: 4. The CDR3 DNA follows: TGCGCCAGCAGCCCCCGGACAGGGGTGAACACTGAAGCTTTCTTT. It encodes CASSPRTGVNTEAFF.

The chain couples TRBV9 to TRBJ2-1; 9 bases agree with TRBD2. Germline assignment: CDR1 SGDLS and CDR2 YYNGEE. This CDR3 has 17 residues. V lost 3 bases to trimming and J lost 7 bases; unmatched junction nucleotides: 14. The CDR3 reads CASSGVVRAGGRNEQFF. CDR3 coding DNA: TGTGCCAGCAGCGGAGTCGTGAGAGCGGGGGGTCGAAATGAGCAGTTCTTC.

The V gene is TRBV29-1, the J gene TRBJ2-3; 10 nucleotides line up with TRBD2. The CDR3 extends over 14 amino acids. From germline, CDR1 is SQVTM and CDR2 ANQGSEA. V lost 6 bases and J lost 6; bases outside the gene matches: 9. The DNA of the CDR3 is TGCAGCGTGGGTCTAGCGGGAGTGTTGGATACGCAGTATTTT. Its protein product is CSVGLAGVLDTQYF.

This clone came up once. The chain carries TRBV29-1 and TRBJ2-5; 10 bases map to TRBD1. Germline-derived CDR1 and CDR2 are SQVTM and ANQGSEA. The trim removed 3 bases at V and 0 bases at J, leaving 10 bases unmatched. The length of the CDR3 is 17 residues. The CDR3 is CSVDAGQGDQYQETQYF. The DNA of the CDR3 is TGCAGCGTTGACGCCGGACAGGGGGATCAGTACCAAGAGACCCAGTACTTC.

This clone was detected only a few times. V gene TRBV4-2 combines with J gene TRBJ1-4, with 7 positions matching TRBD1. With 0 bases clipped from V and 6 bases from J, the junction kept 1 base outside the gene matches. The germline V gene has CDR1 LGHNA and CDR2 YNFKEQ. The CDR3 extends over 14 amino acids. This chain's CDR3 is CASSQDRGDEKLFF. The CDR3 nucleotides read TGTGCCAGCAGCCAAGACAGGGGGGATGAAAAACTGTTTTTT.

The chain employs TRBV30 and TRBJ2-5, with TRBD1 matching 7 bases. The J call is uncertain, as TRBJ2-7 better fits the DNA end. This CDR3 comprises 12 residues. Germline assignment: CDR1 GTSNPN and CDR2 SVGIG (reference sequence). CDR3 bases: TGTGCCTACGACAGGGAAACCTACGAGCAGTACTTC. Its translation: CAYDRETYEQYF.

The chain has TRBV27 and TRBJ2-1, with 10 bases lining up with TRBD1. With 5 bases clipped from V and 1 base from J, the junction kept 2 bases outside the gene matches. Per germline, CDR1 MNHEY and CDR2 SMNVEV (reference sequence). The CDR3 has 15 amino acids. The CDR3 DNA is TGTGCCAGCAGTAGGGACAGGGGTTCCTACAATGAGCAGTTCTTC. As protein: CASSRDRGSYNEQFF.

V and J are TRBV7-9 and TRBJ1-1; D is ambiguous. CDR3 length equals 15 residues. Trimming left V 2 bases short and J 4 bases short, with 14 bases between. Germline lookup yields CDR1 SEHNR and CDR2 FQNEAQ (reference sequence). The CDR3 DNA reads TGTGCCAGCAGCTTATCAAGGCCTAGCGGCACTGAAGCTTTCTTT. It specifies CASSLSRPSGTEAFF.

This rearrangement joins TRBV28 to TRBJ2-2, with 9 bases that match TRBD2. V lost 3 bases and J lost 7; bases outside the gene matches: 6. CDR1 is MDHEN, CDR2 SYDVKM, per germline. This CDR3 has 15 amino acids. The CDR3 spells CASSLVSGSVGELFF. DNA of the CDR3: TGTGCCAGCAGTTTGGTTAGCGGGAGCGTCGGGGAGCTGTTTTTT.

This clone has only one observation. This rearrangement joins TRBV9 to TRBJ2-1; 16 bases line up with TRBD2. Germline V gene lookup returns CDR1 SGDLS and CDR2 YYNGEE. The CDR3 length is 16 residues. V trimming: 4 bases; J trimming: 9 bases; junction bases outside the gene matches: 7. In DNA, the CDR3 is TGTGCCAGCAGCCCCACGGGACTAGCGGGAGGGGTTGAGCAGTTCTTC. Encoded protein: CASSPTGLAGGVEQFF.

The chain employs TRBV7-8 and TRBJ2-1; the D gene is possibly TRBD2 (6 bases). Trimming cost V 8 bases and J 9 bases, with 23 bases left between them. The CDR3 totals 15 residues. Germline CDR1 and CDR2: SGHVS and FQNEAQ. As DNA, the CDR3 is TGTGCCAGCGCAGCTCCAAGGATCGGGAGTAGTGAGCAGTTCTTC. This codes for CASAAPRIGSSEQFF. Filled out from reference TRBV7-8 and TRBJ2-1, the complete variable domain reads GAGVSQSPRYKVAKRGQDVALRCDPISGHVSLFWYQQALGQGPEFLTYFQNEAQLDKSGLPSDRFFAERPEGSVSTLKIQRTQQEDSAVYLCASAAPRIGSSEQFFGPGTRLTVL.

As concerns this clone: Mismatch with germline at one junction end may stem from a read error. The chain recombines TRBV7-7 with TRBJ2-5, with TRBD2 matching over 14 bases. The germline V gene encodes CDR1 SSHAT and CDR2 FNYEAQ (reference sequence). CDR3 length equals 15 residues. Written as DNA, the CDR3 is TGTGCTAGCAGCTTAGGTGGACTAGCGGGAGGAACCCAGTACTTC. Translated: CASSLGGLAGGTQYF.

This sequence joins TRBV5-4 and TRBJ2-7; TRBD2 matches 10 bases. Trimming cost V 0 bases and J 6 bases; bases outside gene matches: 9. Germline assignment: CDR1 SGHNT and CDR2 YYREEE (reference sequence). This CDR3 spans 16 amino acids. The CDR3 bases are TGTGCCAGCAGCTTGGTGGGCAGCGGGAGGGCCGGCGAGCAGTACTTC. The encoded protein is CASSLVGSGRAGEQYF.

This clone was observed a single time. CDR3 amino acids: CASSSDRGHPYNSPLHF. CDR3 coding DNA: TGTGCCAGCAGCTCAGACAGGGGGCACCCCTATAATTCACCCCTCCACTTT. The chain uses TRBV7-9 and TRBJ1-6; 10 nucleotides align to TRBD1. V shed 4 bases, J shed 2 bases, and the junction held 5 bases outside the gene matches. The CDR3 is made up of 17 amino acids. CDR1 and CDR2 from the germline V gene are SEHNR and FQNEAQ (reference sequence).